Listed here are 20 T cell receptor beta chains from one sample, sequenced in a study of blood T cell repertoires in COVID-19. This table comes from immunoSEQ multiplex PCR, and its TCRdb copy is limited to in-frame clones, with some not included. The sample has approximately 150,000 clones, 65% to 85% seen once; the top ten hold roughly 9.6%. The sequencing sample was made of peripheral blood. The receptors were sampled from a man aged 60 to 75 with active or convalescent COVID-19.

CDR3 DNA sequence: TGTGCCAGCAGTGTCCGGGGAATGGAGTCACCCCTCCACTTT. This sequence encodes CASSVRGMESPLHF. This rearrangement joins TRBV6-4 to TRBJ1-6; no definite D call. V lost 4 bases and J 10 bases, leaving 14 bases between the germline ends. Germline V gives CDR1 MRHNA, CDR2 SNTAGT. The CDR3 consists of 14 residues.

Written as DNA, the CDR3 is TGCGCCAGCAGCTACCTCCCGACTAGCGGGACGGACGAGCAGTACTTC. This sequence encodes CASSYLPTSGTDEQYF. The chain combines TRBV5-1 with TRBJ2-7; 11 bases are a match to TRBD2. This CDR3 contains 16 residues. CDR1 and CDR2 (germline): SGHRS, YFSETQ. With V trimmed by 3 bases and J by 5 bases, 10 bases remained unmatched.

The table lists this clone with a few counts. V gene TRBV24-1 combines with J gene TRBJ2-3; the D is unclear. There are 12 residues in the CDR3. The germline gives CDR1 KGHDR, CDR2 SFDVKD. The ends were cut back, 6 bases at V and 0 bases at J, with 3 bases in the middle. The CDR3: CATSTSTDTQYF. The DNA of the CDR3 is TGTGCCACCAGTACTAGCACAGATACGCAGTATTTT.

Here the CDR3 reads CASSRTGGLGTDTQYF. The CDR3 region has the DNA TGTGCCAGCAGCCGAACCGGGGGGCTGGGGACAGATACGCAGTATTTT. This sequence joins TRBV3-1 (or the pseudogene TRBV3-2) and TRBJ2-3, with D possibly matching TRBD2 (7 bases). The CDR3 has 16 residues. Trimming removed 4 bases from V and 3 bases from J, with 17 bases in between. Germline V lookup: CDR1 LGHDT, CDR2 YNNKEL (reference sequence).

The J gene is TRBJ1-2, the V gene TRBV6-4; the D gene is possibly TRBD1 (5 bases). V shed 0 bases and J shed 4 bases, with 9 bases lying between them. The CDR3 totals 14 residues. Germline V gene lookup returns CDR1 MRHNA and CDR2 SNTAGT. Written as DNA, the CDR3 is TGTGCCAGCAGTGACTCGGCAGGGCCCTATGGCTACACCTTC. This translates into CASSDSAGPYGYTF.

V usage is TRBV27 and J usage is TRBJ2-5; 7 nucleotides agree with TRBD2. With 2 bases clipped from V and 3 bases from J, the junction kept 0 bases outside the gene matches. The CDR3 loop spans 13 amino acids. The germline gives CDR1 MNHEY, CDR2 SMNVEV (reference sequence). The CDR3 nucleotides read TGTGCCAGCAGTTTACTAGCGGAAGAGACCCAGTACTTC. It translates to CASSLLAEETQYF.

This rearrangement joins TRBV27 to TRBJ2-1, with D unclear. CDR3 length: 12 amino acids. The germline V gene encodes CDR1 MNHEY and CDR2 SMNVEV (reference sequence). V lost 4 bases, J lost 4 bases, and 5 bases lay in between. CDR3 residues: CASSSQYNEQFF. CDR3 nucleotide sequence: TGTGCCAGCAGTTCACAATACAATGAGCAGTTCTTC.

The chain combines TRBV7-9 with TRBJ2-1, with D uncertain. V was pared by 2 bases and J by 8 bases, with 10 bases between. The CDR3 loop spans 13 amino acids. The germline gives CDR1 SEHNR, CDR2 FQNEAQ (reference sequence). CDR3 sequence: CASSLLGDDEQFF. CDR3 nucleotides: TGTGCCAGCAGCTTATTGGGCGATGATGAGCAGTTCTTC.

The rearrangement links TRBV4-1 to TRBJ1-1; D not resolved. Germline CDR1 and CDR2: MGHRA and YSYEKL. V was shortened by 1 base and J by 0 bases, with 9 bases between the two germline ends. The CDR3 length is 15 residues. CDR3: CASSQASQMNTEAFF. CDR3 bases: TGCGCCAGCAGCCAAGCCTCACAGATGAACACTGAAGCTTTCTTT.

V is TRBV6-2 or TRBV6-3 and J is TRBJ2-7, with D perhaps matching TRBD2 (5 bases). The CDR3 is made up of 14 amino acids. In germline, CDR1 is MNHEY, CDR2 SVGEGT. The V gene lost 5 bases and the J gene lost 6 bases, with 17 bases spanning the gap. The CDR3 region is CASSKDFRLLEQYF. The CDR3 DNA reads TGTGCCAGCAGTAAGGACTTCCGACTCCTCGAGCAGTACTTC.

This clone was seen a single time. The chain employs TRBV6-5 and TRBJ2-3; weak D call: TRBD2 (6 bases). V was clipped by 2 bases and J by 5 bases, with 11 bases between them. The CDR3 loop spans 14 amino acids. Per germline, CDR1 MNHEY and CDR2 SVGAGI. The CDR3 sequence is CASSYIGGRDTQYF. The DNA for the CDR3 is TGTGCCAGCAGTTACATCGGGGGAAGAGATACGCAGTATTTT.

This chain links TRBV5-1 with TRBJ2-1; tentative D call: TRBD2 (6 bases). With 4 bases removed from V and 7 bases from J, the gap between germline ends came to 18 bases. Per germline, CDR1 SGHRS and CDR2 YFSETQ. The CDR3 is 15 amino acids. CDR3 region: CASSPYPGLSNEQFF. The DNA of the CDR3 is TGCGCCAGCAGCCCCTATCCGGGACTGAGTAATGAGCAGTTCTTC.

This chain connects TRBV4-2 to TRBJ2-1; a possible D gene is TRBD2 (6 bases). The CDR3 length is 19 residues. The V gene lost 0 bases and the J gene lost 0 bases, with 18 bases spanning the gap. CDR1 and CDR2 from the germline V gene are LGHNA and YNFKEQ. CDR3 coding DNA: TGTGCCAGCAGCCAAGAACCTGCGACCGGGACTCTCTCCTACAATGAGCAGTTCTTC. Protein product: CASSQEPATGTLSYNEQFF.

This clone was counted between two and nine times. The CDR3 coding sequence is TGTGCCAGCAGCCTGTCCCTTAGCGGGAATTCACCCCTCCACTTT. This codes for CASSLSLSGNSPLHF. The rearrangement joins TRBV7-2 to TRBJ1-6; D remains ambiguous. The V gene lost 5 bases and the J gene lost 7 bases, with 15 bases spanning the gap. Germline V gene data show CDR1 as SGHTA and CDR2 as FQGNSA. The CDR3 length is 15 residues.

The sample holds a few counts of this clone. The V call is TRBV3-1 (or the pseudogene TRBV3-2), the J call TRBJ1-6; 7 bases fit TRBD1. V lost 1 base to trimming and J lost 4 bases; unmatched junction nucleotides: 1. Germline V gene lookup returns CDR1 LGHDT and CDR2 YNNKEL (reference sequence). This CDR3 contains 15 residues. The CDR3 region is CASSQAGQYNSPLHF. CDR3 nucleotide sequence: TGTGCCAGCAGCCAAGCGGGACAGTATAATTCACCCCTCCACTTT.

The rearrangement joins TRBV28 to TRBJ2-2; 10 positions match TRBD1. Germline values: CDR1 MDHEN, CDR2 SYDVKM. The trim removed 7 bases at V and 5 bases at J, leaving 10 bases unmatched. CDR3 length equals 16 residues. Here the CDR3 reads CASNTVDRGRTGELFF. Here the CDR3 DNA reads TGTGCCAGCAATACTGTTGACAGGGGGCGGACCGGGGAGCTGTTTTTT.

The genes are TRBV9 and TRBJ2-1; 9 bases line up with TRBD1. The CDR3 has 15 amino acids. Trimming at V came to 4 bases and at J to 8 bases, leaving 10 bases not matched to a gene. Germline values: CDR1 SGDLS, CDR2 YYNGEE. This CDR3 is CASSFTGGAPDEQFF. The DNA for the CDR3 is TGTGCCAGCAGCTTTACAGGGGGCGCCCCGGATGAGCAGTTCTTC.

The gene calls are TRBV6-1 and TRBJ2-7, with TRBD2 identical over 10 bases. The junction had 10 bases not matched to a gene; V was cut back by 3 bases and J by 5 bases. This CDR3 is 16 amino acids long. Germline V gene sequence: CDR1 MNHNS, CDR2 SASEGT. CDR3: CASSEAIAGGFNEQYF. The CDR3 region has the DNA TGTGCCAGCAGTGAGGCGATAGCGGGAGGTTTCAACGAGCAGTACTTC.

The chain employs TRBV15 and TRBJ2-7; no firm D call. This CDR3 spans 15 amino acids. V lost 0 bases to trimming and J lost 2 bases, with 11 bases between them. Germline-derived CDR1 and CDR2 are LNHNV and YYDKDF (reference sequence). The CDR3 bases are TGTGCCACCAGCAGAGATCTGGGCCAGACCTACGAGCAGTACTTC. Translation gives CATSRDLGQTYEQYF.

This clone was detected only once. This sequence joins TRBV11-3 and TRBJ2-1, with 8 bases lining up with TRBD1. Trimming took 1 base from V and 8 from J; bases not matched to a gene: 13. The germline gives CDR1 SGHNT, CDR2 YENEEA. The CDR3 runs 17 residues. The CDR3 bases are TGTGCCAGCAGCTTAGGGACAGGGCGTAGTGGTTCGGATGAGCAGTTCTTC. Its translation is CASSLGTGRSGSDEQFF.